This TCR beta chain was sequenced for a study of T cell responses to AZD1222 COVID-19 vaccine. The CDR3 contains 15 residues. Germline CDR1 and CDR2: LNHDA and SQIVND (reference sequence). The V end lost 2 bases, the J end lost 1 base, and 11 bases lay between the germline ends. Sequenced by immunoSEQ multiplex PCR; TCRdb stores in-frame clones only, minus some. The data contain some 48,000 clones, approximately 86% of them singletons. This TCR was sampled from an adult who received the AZD1222 COVID-19 vaccine. V usage is TRBV19 and J usage is TRBJ2-5, with D tentatively TRBD1 or TRBD2 (5 bases each). The source was peripheral blood, collected 28 days after the second AZD1222 dose. The CDR3 DNA reads as TGTGCCAGTAGTATATTGCCGGGACCCCAAGAGACCCAGTACTTC. Translation: CASSILPGPQETQYF.